A selection of T cell receptor beta chains follows, all from one sample in a study of blood T cell repertoires in COVID-19. Repertoires were generated with immunoSEQ multiplex PCR, while TCRdb's copy carries only in-frame clones and drops some. The sample has tens of thousands of clones; around 84% are singletons. Input material: peripheral blood. The receptors originated from a man older than 75 with acute or convalescent COVID-19. Each CDR3 is given with its conserved first and last residue. The D gene is left open where the match is weak. Clone size is stated in some rows and not others, as once, few, many or a class when expanded.

V gene	J gene	clone size	D gene	CDR3 DNA	CDR3 protein
TRBV19	TRBJ1-2	few	.	TGTGCCAGTAGTATTGGTAGCAGCAACTATGGCTACACCTTC	CASSIGSSNYGYTF
TRBV5-6	TRBJ2-7	.	.	TGTGCCAGCAGCCTGGTGGGCACCTACGAGCAGTACTTC	CASSLVGTYEQYF
TRBV30	TRBJ2-3	.	.	TGTGCCTCTTTGCGGGACGGGAACACAGATACGCAGTATTTT	CASLRDGNTDTQYF
TRBV5-4	TRBJ1-6	.	.	TGTGCCAGCAGCTTTTCAGGCCGGGAATATTCACCCCTCCACTTT	CASSFSGREYSPLHF
TRBV7-3	TRBJ2-5	.	.	TGTGCCAGCAGCTTAAACCGGGATCAAGAGACCCAGTACTTC	CASSLNRDQETQYF
TRBV19	TRBJ1-1	.	TRBD1	TGTGCCAGTAGGACAGGGACATCTGAAGCTTTCTTT	CASRTGTSEAFF
TRBV6-5	TRBJ2-2	.	TRBD1	TGTGCCAGCAGGACGGACAGGGGGACCGGGGAGCTGTTTTTT	CASRTDRGTGELFF
TRBV30	TRBJ2-1	.	TRBD2	TGTGCCTGGAGACTTGGACTAGCGGGAGTTAATGAGCAGTTCTTC	CAWRLGLAGVNEQFF
TRBV4-2	TRBJ2-2	.	TRBD1	TGTGCCCGTCGGGAGGGACAGGGGATGTTTTTT	CARREGQGMFF
TRBV6-2/TRBV6-3	TRBJ1-5	.	TRBD1	TGTGCCAGCAGTTACGTGCAGGGGGTGGGTCAGCCCCAGCATTTT	CASSYVQGVGQPQHF
TRBV9	TRBJ2-1	.	TRBD1	TGTGCCAGCAGCGACCGGACAGGACCGGCTTTGGATGAGCAGTTCTTC	CASSDRTGPALDEQFF
TRBV27	TRBJ1-5	.	.	TGTGCCAGCAGTTTCGCAGGGTCTCTCAATCAGCCCCAGCATTTT	CASSFAGSLNQPQHF
TRBV20-1	TRBJ1-1	.	.	TGCAGTGCTAGTGGCGGATTGGACACTGAAGCTTTCTTT	CSASGGLDTEAFF
TRBV7-6	TRBJ2-7	.	TRBD1	TGTGCCAGCAGCTTAGCGGGACAGGTTCGACCCTACGAGCAGTACTTC	CASSLAGQVRPYEQYF
TRBV10-3	TRBJ1-2	.	TRBD1	TGTGCCATCAGCGAACAGGGGGACTATGGCTACACCTTC	CAISEQGDYGYTF
TRBV27	TRBJ1-3	.	.	TGTGCCAGCAGTAAGGACAGTTCCTCTGGAAACACCATATATTTT	CASSKDSSSGNTIYF
TRBV6-5	TRBJ2-7	.	TRBD2	TGTGCCAGTCGGGCTAGCGGGACCTACGAGCAGTACTTC	CASRASGTYEQYF
TRBV11-3	TRBJ2-1	once	.	TGTGCCAGCAGCTTCAGGACAGCGCCCTACAATGAGCAGTTCTTC	CASSFRTAPYNEQFF
TRBV6-5	TRBJ1-1	.	.	TGTGCCACAGGACAGCTGAACACTGAAGCTTTCTTT	CATGQLNTEAFF
TRBV3-1/TRBV3-2	TRBJ2-1	.	TRBD2	TGTGCCAGCAGCCAAGGGGGCGGGAGGGTCTACAATGAGCAGTTCTTC	CASSQGGGRVYNEQFF
TRBV5-4	TRBJ2-7	.	.	TGTGCCAGCAGCAGGGGGTCCTACGAGCAGTACTTC	CASSRGSYEQYF
TRBV5-1	TRBJ2-1	.	TRBD2	TGCGCCAGCAGGCGGACTAGCGGAGGCTCCTACAATGAGCAGTTCTTC	CASRRTSGGSYNEQFF
TRBV19	TRBJ1-5	.	.	TGTGCCAGTAGTAGCGGACAGAACAGATATAGCAATCAGCCCCAGCATTTT	CASSSGQNRYSNQPQHF